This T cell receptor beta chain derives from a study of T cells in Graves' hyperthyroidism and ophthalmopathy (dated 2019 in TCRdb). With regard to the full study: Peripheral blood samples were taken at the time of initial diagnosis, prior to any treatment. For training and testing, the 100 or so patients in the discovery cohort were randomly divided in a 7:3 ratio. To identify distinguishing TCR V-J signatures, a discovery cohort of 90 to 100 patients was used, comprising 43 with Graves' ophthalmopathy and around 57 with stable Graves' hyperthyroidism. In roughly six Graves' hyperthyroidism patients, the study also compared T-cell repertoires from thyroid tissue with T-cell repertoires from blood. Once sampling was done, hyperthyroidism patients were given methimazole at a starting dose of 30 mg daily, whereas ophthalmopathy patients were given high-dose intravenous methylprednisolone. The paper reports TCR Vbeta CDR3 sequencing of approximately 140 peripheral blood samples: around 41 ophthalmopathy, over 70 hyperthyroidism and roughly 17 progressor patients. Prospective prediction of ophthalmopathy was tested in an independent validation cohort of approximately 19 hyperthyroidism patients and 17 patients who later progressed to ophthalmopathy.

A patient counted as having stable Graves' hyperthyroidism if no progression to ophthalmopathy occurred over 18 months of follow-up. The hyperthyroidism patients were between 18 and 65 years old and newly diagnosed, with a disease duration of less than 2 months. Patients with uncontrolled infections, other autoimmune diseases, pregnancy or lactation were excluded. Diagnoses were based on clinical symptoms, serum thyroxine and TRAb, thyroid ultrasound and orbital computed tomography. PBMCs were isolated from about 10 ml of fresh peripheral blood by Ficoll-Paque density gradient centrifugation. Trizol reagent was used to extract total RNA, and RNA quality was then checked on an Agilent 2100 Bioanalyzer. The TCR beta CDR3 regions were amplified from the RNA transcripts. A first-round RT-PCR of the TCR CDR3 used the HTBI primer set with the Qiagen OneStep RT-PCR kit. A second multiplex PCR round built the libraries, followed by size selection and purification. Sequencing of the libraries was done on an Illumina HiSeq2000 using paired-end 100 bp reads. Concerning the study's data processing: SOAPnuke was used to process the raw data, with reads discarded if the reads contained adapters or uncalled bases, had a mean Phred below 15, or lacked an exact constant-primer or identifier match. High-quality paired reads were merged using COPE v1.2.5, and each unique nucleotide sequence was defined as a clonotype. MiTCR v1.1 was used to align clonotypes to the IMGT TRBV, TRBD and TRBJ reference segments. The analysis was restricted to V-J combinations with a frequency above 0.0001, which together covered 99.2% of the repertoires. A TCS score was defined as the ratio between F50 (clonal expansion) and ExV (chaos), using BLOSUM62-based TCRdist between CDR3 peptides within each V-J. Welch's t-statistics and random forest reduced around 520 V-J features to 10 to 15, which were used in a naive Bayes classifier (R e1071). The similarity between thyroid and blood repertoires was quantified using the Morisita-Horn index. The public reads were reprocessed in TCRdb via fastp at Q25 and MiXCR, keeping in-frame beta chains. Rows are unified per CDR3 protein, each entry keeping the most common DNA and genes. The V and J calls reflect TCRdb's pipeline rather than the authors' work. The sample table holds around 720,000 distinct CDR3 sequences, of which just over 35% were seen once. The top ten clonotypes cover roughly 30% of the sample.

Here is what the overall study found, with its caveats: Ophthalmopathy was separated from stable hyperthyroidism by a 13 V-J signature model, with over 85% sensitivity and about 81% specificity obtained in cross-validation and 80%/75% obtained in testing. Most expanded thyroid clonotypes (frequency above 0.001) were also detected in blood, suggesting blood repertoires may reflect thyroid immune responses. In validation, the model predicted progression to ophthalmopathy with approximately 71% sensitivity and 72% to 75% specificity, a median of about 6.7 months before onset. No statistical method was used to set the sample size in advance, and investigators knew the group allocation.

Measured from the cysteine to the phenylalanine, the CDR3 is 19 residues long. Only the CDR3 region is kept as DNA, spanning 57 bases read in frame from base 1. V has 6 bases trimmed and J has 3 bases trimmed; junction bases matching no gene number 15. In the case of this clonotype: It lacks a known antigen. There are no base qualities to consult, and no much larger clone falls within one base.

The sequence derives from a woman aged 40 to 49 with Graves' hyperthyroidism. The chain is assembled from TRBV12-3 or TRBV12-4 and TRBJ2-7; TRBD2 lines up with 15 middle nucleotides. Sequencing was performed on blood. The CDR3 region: CASSPSWKGLAGGSYEQYF. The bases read TGTGCCAGCAGCCCAAGTTGGAAGGGACTAGCGGGAGGAAGCTACGAGCAGTACTTC.